A selection of T cell receptor beta chains follows, all from one sample in a study of T cells in Graves' hyperthyroidism and ophthalmopathy. TCRdb ran MiXCR on the multiplex PCR reads and lists one entry per CDR3 protein. The repertoire holds more than 600,000 distinct CDR3 sequences, about 15% seen once, with approximately 8% in the top ten. The sample taken for sequencing was blood. The receptors come from a man between 18 and 29 years old with Graves' hyperthyroidism. Each CDR3 is given with its conserved first and last residue. Fields, in order: J gene, D gene, clone size, V gene, CDR3 protein, CDR3 DNA. A D gene is named only where the DNA matches it firmly. Clone size is given for some rows only: seen once, a few or many times, or a class if the clone is expanded.

j_gene: TRBJ2-1
d_gene: .
abundance: .
v_gene: TRBV20-1
CDR3aa: CSARPPRVAEQFF
CDR3nt: TGCAGTGCTAGACCTCCTCGAGTCGCTGAGCAGTTCTTC

j_gene: TRBJ2-2
d_gene: .
abundance: .
v_gene: TRBV19
CDR3aa: CASSKEYTGELFF
CDR3nt: TGTGCCAGTAGTAAAGAATACACCGGGGAGCTGTTTTTT

j_gene: TRBJ2-7
d_gene: TRBD2
abundance: many
v_gene: TRBV30
CDR3aa: CAWGPLREAREQYF
CDR3nt: TGTGCCTGGGGGCCCCTTCGGGAGGCCCGGGAGCAGTACTTC

j_gene: TRBJ1-2
d_gene: TRBD1
abundance: .
v_gene: TRBV7-9
CDR3aa: CASSDSNRGRGYGYTF
CDR3nt: TGTGCCAGCAGCGATTCGAACAGGGGGCGAGGGTATGGCTACACCTTC

j_gene: TRBJ2-4
d_gene: .
abundance: .
v_gene: TRBV6-2/TRBV6-3
CDR3aa: CASSYSAAPGNIQYF
CDR3nt: TGTGCCAGCAGTTACTCGGCTGCTCCAGGGAACATTCAGTACTTC

j_gene: TRBJ2-2
d_gene: .
abundance: few
v_gene: TRBV24-1
CDR3aa: CATSDRRGELLF
CDR3nt: TGTGCCACCAGTGACAGGAGAGGGGAGCTGCTTTTT

j_gene: TRBJ2-2
d_gene: TRBD2
abundance: many
v_gene: TRBV12-3/TRBV12-4
CDR3aa: CASSLWTSPGELFF
CDR3nt: TGTGCCAGCAGCCTCTGGACTAGCCCCGGGGAGCTGTTTTTT

j_gene: TRBJ1-1
d_gene: .
abundance: .
v_gene: TRBV12-3/TRBV12-4
CDR3aa: CASSLVVGQNTEAFF
CDR3nt: TGTGCCAGCAGTTTAGTTGTAGGGCAAAACACTGAAGCTTTCTTT

j_gene: TRBJ1-1
d_gene: .
abundance: many
v_gene: TRBV7-9
CDR3aa: CASSLYGGNTEAFF
CDR3nt: TGTGCCAGCAGCTTATACGGGGGGAACACTGAAGCTTTCTTT

j_gene: TRBJ1-5
d_gene: .
abundance: few
v_gene: TRBV20-1
CDR3aa: CSATWRISNQPQHF
CDR3nt: TGCAGTGCTACCTGGCGGATTAGCAATCAGCCCCAGCATTTT

j_gene: TRBJ2-1
d_gene: TRBD2
abundance: .
v_gene: TRBV7-2
CDR3aa: CASRLAAGLGDNEQFF
CDR3nt: TGTGCCAGCAGACTTGCTGCGGGACTAGGGGACAATGAGCAGTTCTTC

j_gene: TRBJ1-2
d_gene: .
abundance: many
v_gene: TRBV11-3
CDR3aa: CASSLGVGGYTF
CDR3nt: TGTGCCAGCAGCTTGGGGGTTGGTGGCTACACCTTC

j_gene: TRBJ2-7
d_gene: .
abundance: many
v_gene: TRBV30
CDR3aa: CAWSPSLYREGTYEQYF
CDR3nt: TGTGCCTGGAGTCCCTCCCTCTACAGGGAGGGGACCTACGAGCAGTACTTC

j_gene: TRBJ1-2
d_gene: TRBD1
abundance: few
v_gene: TRBV12-3/TRBV12-4
CDR3aa: CASRTTGGFGYTF
CDR3nt: TGTGCCAGCAGGACGACAGGGGGCTTTGGCTACACCTTC

j_gene: TRBJ2-1
d_gene: .
abundance: .
v_gene: TRBV10-3
CDR3aa: CAIMSVFGTNSYNEQFF
CDR3nt: TGTGCCATCATGTCCGTCTTCGGGACAAATTCCTACAATGAGCAGTTCTTC

j_gene: TRBJ2-3
d_gene: .
abundance: many
v_gene: TRBV7-2
CDR3aa: CASSPGALRVEPQYF
CDR3nt: TGTGCCAGCAGCCCAGGGGCCCTCCGGGTGGAGCCACAGTATTTT

j_gene: TRBJ2-1
d_gene: .
abundance: few
v_gene: TRBV9
CDR3aa: CASSVSGLDNEQFF
CDR3nt: TGTGCCAGCAGCGTTTCCGGTTTGGACAATGAGCAGTTCTTC

j_gene: TRBJ2-5
d_gene: TRBD2
abundance: .
v_gene: TRBV15
CDR3aa: CATGDMAGGETQYF
CDR3nt: TGTGCCACCGGGGACATGGCGGGAGGAGAGACCCAGTACTTC

j_gene: TRBJ2-7
d_gene: .
abundance: few
v_gene: TRBV12-3/TRBV12-4
CDR3aa: CASRTGGEQYF
CDR3nt: TGTGCCAGCAGAACCGGGGGCGAGCAGTACTTC

j_gene: TRBJ2-2
d_gene: TRBD1
abundance: many
v_gene: TRBV18
CDR3aa: CASSPLDRGTGELFF
CDR3nt: TGTGCCAGCTCACCTTTGGACAGGGGCACCGGGGAGCTGTTTTTT

j_gene: TRBJ2-3
d_gene: .
abundance: .
v_gene: TRBV20-1
CDR3aa: CSARQPPLGGDAQYF
CDR3nt: TGCAGTGCTAGACAACCTCCTCTGGGGGGAGATGCGCAGTATTTT

j_gene: TRBJ2-3
d_gene: .
abundance: many
v_gene: TRBV7-3
CDR3aa: CASSLTRPDTQYF
CDR3nt: TGTGCCAGCAGCTTAACCAGGCCAGATACGCAGTATTTT

j_gene: TRBJ2-3
d_gene: .
abundance: many
v_gene: TRBV18
CDR3aa: CASSPGSTGTDTQYF
CDR3nt: TGTGCCAGCTCACCGGGGAGTACCGGGACAGATACGCAGTATTTT

j_gene: TRBJ2-3
d_gene: .
abundance: many
v_gene: TRBV11-2
CDR3aa: CASSPTGMAATSTDTQYF
CDR3nt: TGTGCCAGCAGCCCCACCGGGATGGCGGCCACTAGCACAGATACGCAGTATTTT

j_gene: TRBJ2-2
d_gene: .
abundance: .
v_gene: TRBV7-7
CDR3aa: CASSHGATGELFF
CDR3nt: TGTGCCAGCAGCCATGGGGCCACCGGGGAGCTGTTTTTT

j_gene: TRBJ2-3
d_gene: TRBD2
abundance: .
v_gene: TRBV6-2/TRBV6-3
CDR3aa: CASSFLDTGTSGRFDTQYF
CDR3nt: TGTGCCAGCAGTTTTCTCGACACCGGGACTAGCGGGAGATTTGATACGCAGTATTTT

j_gene: TRBJ2-2
d_gene: .
abundance: few
v_gene: TRBV24-1
CDR3aa: CATSDFGEMGTGELFF
CDR3nt: TGTGCCACCAGTGATTTTGGGGAGATGGGCACCGGGGAGCTGTTTTTT

j_gene: TRBJ2-1
d_gene: .
abundance: .
v_gene: TRBV6-1
CDR3aa: CACRSLNEQFF
CDR3nt: TGTGCCTGTCGTAGCCTCAATGAGCAGTTCTTC

j_gene: TRBJ2-3
d_gene: TRBD2
abundance: many
v_gene: TRBV30
CDR3aa: CAWSGDRGADTQYF
CDR3nt: TGTGCCTGGAGTGGGGACCGGGGGGCAGATACGCAGTATTTT